This TCR beta chain was captured in a study of regulatory T cells in long-lasting Graves disease. Findings and limits, study-wide: Sharing of public clonotypes was greater in persistent patients (around 2,500) than in new patients (roughly 880).

This clonotype was observed at least ten times. Its antigen is not known. Trimming at V came to 6 bases and at J to 3 bases, leaving 8 bases not matched to a gene. The CDR3 sequence is 15 residues long. Germline loops: CDR1 MNHEY, CDR2 SMNVEV (reference sequence). Sample time point: persistent/refractory GD, antithyroid drugs over 5 years with positive TRAb. TCR sequences were obtained from RNA taken from PBMCs. To make TCR beta libraries, researchers used iRepertoire HTBI primers and Arm-PCR of CDR3 regions. From the multiplex PCR reads, TCRdb called clonotypes with MiXCR, one entry per CDR3 protein. The sample has over 250,000 distinct CDR3 sequences; 20% to 25% are singletons.

The receptor was isolated from a female donor with Graves disease. The V and J genes are TRBV27 and TRBJ1-5; TRBD1 matches 7 bases. The sample was peripheral blood mononuclear cells (PBMCs), taken when the disease was refractory, from a patient treated with antithyroid drugs. The CDR3 protein is CASSPMGQSNQPQHF. The CDR3 nucleotides are TGTGCCAGCAGCCCCATGGGACAGTCCAATCAGCCCCAGCATTTT.